This T cell receptor (beta chain) stems from a study of human T cells and chemical hapten exposure. Whole-study context: Across its approximately 25 weeks, the study gave patients weekly diphenylcyclopropenone doses to the scalp.

This clonotype was recorded many times. One entry per CDR3 protein, called by TCRdb with MiXCR from the RACE reads. The sample includes about 90,000 distinct CDR3 sequences, 11% of them seen just once. Time point given: patch test 3, about 24 weeks after DPC sensitization. Treatment indicated: therapeutic diphenylcyclopropenone sensitization with weekly scalp DPC. Germline lookup yields CDR1 MDHEN and CDR2 SYDVKM. V lost 5 bases and J 1 base, leaving 15 bases between the germline ends. The CDR3 consists of 15 residues. Here the sequenced sample was whole blood, taken in connection with sensitization to the hapten diphenylcyclopropenone (DPC). The chain has TRBV28 and TRBJ2-7; TRBD2 might be the D (5 bases). This sequence originates from a woman under 40 with alopecia areata. Some clones in this sample may be carry-over from other donors' samples. The CDR3 bases are TGTGCCAGCAGTCCCCGTGGTAGCGCATCCTACGAGCAGTACTTC. Protein sequence: CASSPRGSASYEQYF.